Below, 19 T cell receptor beta chains from the same sample are listed, as sequenced in a study of cytomegalovirus exposure and HLA in healthy donors. The PCR used 60 Vbeta and 13 Jbeta primers. Assay used: immunoSEQ multiplex PCR; TCRdb lists only in-frame clones, some missing. The sample records about 110,000 clones, 75% to 90% being singletons. Sequencing was done on a sample of PBMCs. All receptors come from a man younger than 40 in good health and CMV-seropositive.

J is TRBJ2-7 and V is TRBV7-2; D possibly corresponds to TRBD1 (6 bases). Germline CDR1 reads SGHTA; CDR2 reads FQGNSA. V was clipped by 1 base and J by 4 bases, with 14 bases between them. The CDR3 covers 15 residues. The CDR3 nucleotides are TGTGCCAGCAGCTTAGACACCAGGGGCGGTTACGAGCAGTACTTC. It encodes CASSLDTRGGYEQYF.

This clone was picked up one time. The CDR3 loop is CASSTLDRGVQPQHF. The CDR3 DNA sequence: TGTGCCAGTAGTACCCTGGACAGAGGCGTTCAGCCCCAGCATTTT. The V gene is TRBV19, the J gene TRBJ1-5; D is perhaps TRBD1 (6 bases). Germline CDR1 is LNHDA and CDR2 is SQIVND (reference sequence). Between the trimmed V and J ends, which lost 4 bases and 6 bases, there was a span of 16 bases. This CDR3 has 15 residues.

The chain uses TRBV6-1 and TRBJ2-7; tentatively, D is TRBD1 (6 bases). CDR3 length equals 14 residues. CDR1 and CDR2 from the germline V gene are MNHNS and SASEGT. Trimming removed 0 bases at V and 3 bases at J, with 9 bases between. The CDR3 region is CASSEAGHNYEQYF. CDR3 DNA: TGTGCCAGCAGTGAAGCGGGACACAACTACGAGCAGTACTTC.

Comments on this clone: One junction end does not reproduce the germline sequence, and a read error may be involved. This chain joins TRBV2 and TRBJ1-4, with D uncertain. Per the germline V gene, CDR1 is SNHLY and CDR2 is FYNNEI. CDR3 size: 12 residues. CDR3 coding DNA: TGTGCCAGCAGTGAAGGTGGGCAGTTACCACTTTTT. Amino acids: CASSEGGQLPLF.

The rearrangement uses TRBV5-1 and TRBJ2-7; the D gene is possibly TRBD1 (5 bases). V dropped 0 bases and J dropped 1 base, with 8 bases sitting between them. CDR3 length: 14 amino acids. Looked up from germline, CDR1 is SGHRS and CDR2 is YFSETQ. CDR3 sequence: CASSLVGASYEQYF. In nucleotides, the CDR3 is TGCGCCAGCAGCTTGGTAGGGGCTTCCTACGAGCAGTACTTC.

The V and J genes are TRBV28 and TRBJ2-4, with D unresolved. The CDR3 has 12 residues. Per germline, CDR1 MDHEN and CDR2 SYDVKM. Trimming cost V 4 bases and J 15 bases, with 16 bases left between them. The DNA for the CDR3 is TGTGCCAGCAGTTCTACCTCAATGATCCGGTACTTC. As protein: CASSSTSMIRYF.

V and J are TRBV5-6 and TRBJ2-1; maybe TRBD2 (5 bases). The V end was cut by 3 bases, the J end by 0 bases, with 13 bases between. The CDR3 consists of 16 residues. Germline V gene lookup returns CDR1 SGHDT and CDR2 YYEEEE. The chain's CDR3 is CASSWGAEGSYNEQFF. CDR3 nucleotides: TGTGCCAGCAGCTGGGGAGCAGAAGGCTCCTACAATGAGCAGTTCTTC.

J is TRBJ1-6 and V is TRBV7-2; D ambiguous. Germline loops: CDR1 SGHTA, CDR2 FQGNSA. The CDR3 contains 15 residues. Trimming removed 1 base from V and 8 bases from J, with 12 bases in between. The CDR3 sequence: CASSLEGGYYSPLHF. CDR3 in DNA: TGTGCCAGCAGCTTAGAGGGAGGGTACTATTCACCCCTCCACTTT.

The chain has TRBV27 and TRBJ1-2; a possible D gene is TRBD1 (6 bases). The CDR3 is made up of 13 amino acids. V shed 6 bases and J shed 4 bases, with 12 bases lying between them. Germline CDR1 MNHEY, CDR2 SMNVEV (reference sequence). This chain's CDR3 is CASSRGGVYGYTF. The CDR3 DNA follows: TGTGCCAGCAGCCGAGGGGGAGTCTATGGCTACACCTTC.

The rearrangement uses TRBV2 and TRBJ1-6; 9 nucleotides align to TRBD1. The CDR3 has 13 residues. V lost 6 bases to trimming and J lost 9 bases; unmatched junction nucleotides: 3. The V gene's germline CDR1 is SNHLY and CDR2 FYNNEI. CDR3 in DNA: TGTGCCAGCAGCGGACAGGGGAGTTCACCCCTCCACTTT. Translated, it gives CASSGQGSSPLHF.

The chain is built from TRBV28 and TRBJ1-2; TRBD1 is a possible D gene (5 bases). The CDR3 runs 13 residues. Germline CDR1 is MDHEN and CDR2 is SYDVKM. Trimming pared 6 bases from V and 0 bases from J, leaving 8 bases between. The CDR3 loop reads CASRTTANYGYTF. The DNA for the CDR3 is TGTGCCAGCAGAACGACAGCTAACTATGGCTACACCTTC.

The rearrangement joins TRBV5-4 to TRBJ1-3; D possibly corresponds to TRBD1 (5 bases). The CDR3 extends over 17 amino acids. The germline V and J ends were trimmed by 0 bases and 3 bases, with 16 bases remaining between them. Germline CDR1 SGHNT, CDR2 YYREEE (reference sequence). The CDR3 DNA reads as TGTGCCAGCAGCTTGGAGGGATCAGGGTCCGGTGGAAACACCATATATTTT. It encodes CASSLEGSGSGGNTIYF.

The genes are TRBV5-1 and TRBJ2-7; 8 bases are shared with TRBD1. V dropped 2 bases and J dropped 5; count of bases not matched to a gene: 6. The CDR3 runs 14 residues. Germline CDR1 and CDR2: SGHRS and YFSETQ. In nucleotides, the CDR3 is TGCGCCAGCAGCTTAGGGCAGGGGGCCCACGAGCAGTACTTC. Amino acid sequence: CASSLGQGAHEQYF.

This chain uses TRBV18 with TRBJ2-3; no reliable D call. Germline-derived CDR1 and CDR2 are KGHSH and LQKENI. V lost 3 bases and J 0 bases, leaving 10 bases between the germline ends. The length of the CDR3 is 15 residues. The CDR3 sequence: CASSPLETSTDTQYF. The DNA for the CDR3 is TGTGCCAGCTCACCTTTAGAGACTAGCACAGATACGCAGTATTTT.

V and J are TRBV5-6 and TRBJ2-2; TRBD1 aligns across 10 bases. CDR1 and CDR2 (germline): SGHDT, YYEEEE. The length of the CDR3 is 16 residues. Trimming took 4 bases from V and 4 from J; bases not matched to a gene: 7. The CDR3 sequence is CASSRDRGRVTGELFF. Here the CDR3 DNA reads TGTGCCAGCAGCAGAGACAGGGGGCGAGTCACCGGGGAGCTGTTTTTT.

J is TRBJ2-7 and V is TRBV4-3; D might be TRBD1 (5 bases). There are 15 residues in the CDR3. The V end lost 3 bases, the J end lost 0 bases, and 12 bases lay between the germline ends. Germline CDR1 is LGHNA and CDR2 is YSLEER. CDR3 DNA sequence: TGCGCCAGCAGCCACCTCAGACAGACCTCCTACGAGCAGTACTTC. Translated, it gives CASSHLRQTSYEQYF.

The genes are TRBV30 and TRBJ2-5; TRBD2 might be the D (6 bases). The V end lost 1 base, the J end lost 4 bases, and 22 bases lay between the germline ends. The CDR3 spans 17 residues. In germline, CDR1 is GTSNPN, CDR2 SVGIG (reference sequence). The CDR3, as DNA: TGTGCCTGGAGTGGGACTACCAGCGCCGCCGTCCCAGAGACCCAGTACTTC. It specifies CAWSGTTSAAVPETQYF.

A single count supports this clone. This chain uses TRBV5-6 with TRBJ1-5, with D uncertain. CDR3 length: 15 residues. Germline loops: CDR1 SGHDT, CDR2 YYEEEE. Trimming pared 1 base from V and 6 bases from J, leaving 14 bases between. CDR3 sequence: CASSLWQLASQPQHF. CDR3 coding DNA: TGTGCCAGCAGCTTGTGGCAGCTAGCAAGTCAGCCCCAGCATTTT.

The rearrangement joins TRBV27 to TRBJ2-2; D may be TRBD2 (6 bases). The CDR3 is made up of 13 amino acids. The germline CDR1 and CDR2 sequences are MNHEY and SMNVEV (reference sequence). The ends were cut back, 2 bases at V and 8 bases at J, with 9 bases in the middle. CDR3 DNA sequence: TGTGCCAGCAGTTTAGGGGGGACGGGGGAGCTGTTTTTT. Protein sequence: CASSLGGTGELFF.